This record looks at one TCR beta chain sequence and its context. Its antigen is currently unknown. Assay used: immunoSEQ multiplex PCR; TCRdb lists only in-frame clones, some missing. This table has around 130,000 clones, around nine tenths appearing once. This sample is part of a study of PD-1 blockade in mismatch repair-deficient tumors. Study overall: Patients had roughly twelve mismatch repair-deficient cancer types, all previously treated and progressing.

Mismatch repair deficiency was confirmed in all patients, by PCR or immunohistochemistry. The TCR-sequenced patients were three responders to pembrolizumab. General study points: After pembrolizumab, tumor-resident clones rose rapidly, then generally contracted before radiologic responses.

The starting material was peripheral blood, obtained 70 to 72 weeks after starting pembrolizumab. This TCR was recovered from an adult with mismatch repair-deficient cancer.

CDR3 sequence reads: CASSLGRVNLKTQYF. In DNA, the CDR3 is TGTGCCAGCAGCTTAGGAAGGGTGAACCTAAAGACCCAGTACTTC. V is TRBV5-6 and J is TRBJ2-5; D unclear. The germline V and J ends were trimmed by 2 bases and 6 bases, with 17 bases remaining between them. The CDR3 is 15 amino acids. Per the germline V gene, CDR1 is SGHDT and CDR2 is YYEEEE.